This T cell receptor (beta chain) was sequenced in a study of CD8 T cells in ankylosing spondylitis. The CDR3 covers 12 residues. Trimming pared 1 base from V and 10 bases from J, leaving 12 bases between. Germline loops: CDR1 DFQATT, CDR2 SNEGSKA (reference sequence). This clonotype showed up many times. Each CDR3 protein gets one entry after TCRdb re-called the 5' RACE reads with MiXCR. The data contain about 100,000 distinct CDR3 sequences, about 8.6% of them singletons. The chain carries TRBV20-1 and TRBJ2-3; tentative D call: TRBD2 (6 bases). Sequences were obtained from blood, either unsorted or a sorted T cell fraction (not recorded which). The receptor was isolated from a male donor with ankylosing spondylitis or in good health (not recorded which). CDR3 bases: TGCAGTGCTAGAGTTGCCGGGGGAGCGCAGTATTTT. Protein: CSARVAGGAQYF.